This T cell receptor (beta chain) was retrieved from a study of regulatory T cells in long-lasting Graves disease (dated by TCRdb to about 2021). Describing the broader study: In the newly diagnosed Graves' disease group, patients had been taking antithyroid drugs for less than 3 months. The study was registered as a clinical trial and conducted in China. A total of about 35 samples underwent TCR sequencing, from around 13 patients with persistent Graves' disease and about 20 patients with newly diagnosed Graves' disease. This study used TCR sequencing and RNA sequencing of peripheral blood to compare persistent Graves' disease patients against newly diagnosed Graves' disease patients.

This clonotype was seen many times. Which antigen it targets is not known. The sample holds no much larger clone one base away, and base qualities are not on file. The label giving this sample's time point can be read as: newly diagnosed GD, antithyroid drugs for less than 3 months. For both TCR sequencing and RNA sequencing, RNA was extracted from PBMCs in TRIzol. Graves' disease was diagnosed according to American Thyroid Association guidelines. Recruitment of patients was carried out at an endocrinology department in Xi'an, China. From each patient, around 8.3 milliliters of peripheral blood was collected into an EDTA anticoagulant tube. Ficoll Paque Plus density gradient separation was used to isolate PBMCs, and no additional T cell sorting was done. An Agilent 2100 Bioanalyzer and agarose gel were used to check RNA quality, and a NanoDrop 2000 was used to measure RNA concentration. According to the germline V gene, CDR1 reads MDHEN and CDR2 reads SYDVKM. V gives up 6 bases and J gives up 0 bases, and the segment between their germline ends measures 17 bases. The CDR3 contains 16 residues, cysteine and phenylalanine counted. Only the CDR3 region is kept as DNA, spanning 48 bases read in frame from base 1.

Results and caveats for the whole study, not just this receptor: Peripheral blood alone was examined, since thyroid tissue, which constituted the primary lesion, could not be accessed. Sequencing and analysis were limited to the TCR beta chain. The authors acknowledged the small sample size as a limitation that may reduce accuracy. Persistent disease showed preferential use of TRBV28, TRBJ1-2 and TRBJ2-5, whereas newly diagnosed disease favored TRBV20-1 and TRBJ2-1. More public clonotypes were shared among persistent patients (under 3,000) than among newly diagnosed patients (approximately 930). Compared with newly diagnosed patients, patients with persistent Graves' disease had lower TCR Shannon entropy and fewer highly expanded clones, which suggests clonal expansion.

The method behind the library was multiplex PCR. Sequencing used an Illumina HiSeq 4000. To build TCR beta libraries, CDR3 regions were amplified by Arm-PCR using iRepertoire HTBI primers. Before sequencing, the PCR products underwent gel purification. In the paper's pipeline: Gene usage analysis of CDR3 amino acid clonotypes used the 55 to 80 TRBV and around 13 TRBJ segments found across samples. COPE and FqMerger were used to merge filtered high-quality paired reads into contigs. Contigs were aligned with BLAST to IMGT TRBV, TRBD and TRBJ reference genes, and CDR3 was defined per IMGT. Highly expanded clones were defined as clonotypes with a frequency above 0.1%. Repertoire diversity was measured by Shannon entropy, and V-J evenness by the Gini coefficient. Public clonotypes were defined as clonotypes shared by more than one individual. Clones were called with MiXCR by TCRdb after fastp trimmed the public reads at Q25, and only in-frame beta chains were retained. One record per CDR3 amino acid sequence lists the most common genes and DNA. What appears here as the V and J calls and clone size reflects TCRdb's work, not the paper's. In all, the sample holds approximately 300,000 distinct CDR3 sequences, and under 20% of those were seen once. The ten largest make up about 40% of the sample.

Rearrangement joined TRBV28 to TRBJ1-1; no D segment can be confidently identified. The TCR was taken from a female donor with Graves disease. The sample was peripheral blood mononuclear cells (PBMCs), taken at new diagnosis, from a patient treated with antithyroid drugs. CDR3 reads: CASSLNHDTMNTEAFF. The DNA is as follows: TGTGCCAGCAGCCTCAACCACGACACGATGAACACTGAAGCTTTCTTT.